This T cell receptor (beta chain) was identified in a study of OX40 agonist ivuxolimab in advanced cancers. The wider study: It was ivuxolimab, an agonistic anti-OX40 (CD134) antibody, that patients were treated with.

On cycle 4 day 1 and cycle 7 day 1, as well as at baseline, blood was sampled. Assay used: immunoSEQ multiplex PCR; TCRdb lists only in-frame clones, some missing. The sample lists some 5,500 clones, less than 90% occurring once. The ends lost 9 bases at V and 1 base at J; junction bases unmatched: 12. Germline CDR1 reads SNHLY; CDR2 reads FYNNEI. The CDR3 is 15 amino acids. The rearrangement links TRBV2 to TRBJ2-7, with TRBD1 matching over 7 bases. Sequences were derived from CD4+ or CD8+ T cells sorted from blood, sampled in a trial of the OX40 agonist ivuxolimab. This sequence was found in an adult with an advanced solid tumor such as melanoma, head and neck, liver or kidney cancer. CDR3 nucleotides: TGTGCCAGTTCCCCCTTGGGACAGATATCCTACGAGCAGTACTTC. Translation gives CASSPLGQISYEQYF.